This TCR beta chain was retrieved from a study of Ad26.COV2.S vaccination and SARS-CoV-2 variants (dated by TCRdb to the early 2020s). Background for the entire study: Vaccine-arm donors were drawn from COV1001, a multicentre, randomized, double-blind, placebo-controlled phase I-IIa trial of Ad26.COV2.S in healthy adults. Ad26.COV2.S was administered intramuscularly at 5 x 10^10 or 1 x 10^11 viral particles, either as a single shot or as two shots given 56 days apart. The specificity and breadth of SARS-CoV-2-reactive T cell receptors after Ad26.COV2.S vaccination were assessed by TCRbeta repertoire sequencing. The TCR-sequenced set comprised around 32 samples: around 20 Ad26.COV2.S vaccine recipients, 5 placebo recipients and 8 SARS-CoV-2 convalescent individuals. Trial participants were randomized into five groups of five: low-dose or high-dose Ad26.COV2.S given once or twice, or placebo on both occasions. Throughout the experiments and outcome assessment, investigators stayed blinded to trial group allocation.

Overall study outcomes, separate from this receptor: Ad26.COV2.S recipients had higher spike-specific TCR breadth than placebo recipients (P = 0.0014). The study was not powered to compare responses between vaccine doses or regimens. Vaccine and placebo recipients had comparable non-spike TCR breadth, which fits with the vaccine containing only spike. After vaccination, substantial breadth of spike-specific CD8+ and CD4+ T cell responses was reported. The authors noted that total T cell responses may have been underestimated by the TCR breadth and depth analyses.

The immunoSEQ Assay was the method used to sequence TCRbeta CDR3 regions. After extraction, genomic DNA underwent amplification by bias-controlled multiplex PCR, followed by high-throughput sequencing. As for the original processing: Collapsing and filtering of sequences were performed to quantify the absolute abundance of each unique TCRbeta CDR3 region. Usable DNA was measured by amplifying reference genes present in all nucleated cells, and TCRbeta template counts were normalized to that usable DNA to estimate T cell fraction. Repertoire TCRs were annotated as SARS-CoV-2-specific when V gene, CDR3 amino acid sequence and J gene were exactly matched to a known reactive TCR set. The reference SARS-CoV-2 TCR set was derived from MIRA and filtered for enrichment in COVID-19-positive ImmuneCODE repertoires, a step that removed public or cross-reactive TCRs. Using the MIRA antigens, annotated TCRs were further analysed by specific ORF or by position within an ORF. Breadth was defined as the number of annotated unique rearrangements divided by the total number of unique productive rearrangements, and depth was defined as the summed frequency of the annotated unique rearrangements. Two-sided Wilcoxon rank-sum tests were used to compare TCR breadth between groups. The clones in this table, taken by TCRdb from immuneACCESS, are in-frame only. Not every clone is retained; where verified, under half of the shortfall comes from an unresolved V gene, and the cause of the rest is unknown. V and J calls and clone size are those listed in that table; D and trimming were worked out from the DNA. This sample lists about 400,000 clones; approximately 91% were detected once. Around 1.8% of the sample is taken by the ten largest.

V loses 4 bases at its end and J loses 4 bases; junction bases beyond the gene matches: 9. CDR1 and CDR2, looked up from the germline V gene, are ENHRY and SYGVKD. There are 15 amino acids in the CDR3, from cysteine to phenylalanine inclusive. The CDR3 DNA has 45 bases and is translated from base 1. The treatment or condition label on this specimen signifies: roughly 19 received Ad26.COV2.S at low or high dose, single or two shots; roughly five received placebo; per-sample allocation not given. For vaccine and placebo recipients, repertoires were sequenced using samples collected on day 63 after the first injection. Between 29 July and 7 August 2020, Cohort 1b enrolled fewer than 30 adults aged 18-55 years at one site in Boston, USA. Ad26.COV2.S consisted of a replication-incompetent adenovirus type 26 vector by which a prefusion-stabilized SARS-CoV-2 spike protein from the original Wuhan strain was expressed.

Details on this clone: Its antigen target is currently unknown. No base quality information exists; no much larger clone differs at one position.

The clonotype comes from a person between 18 and 65 years old who received the Ad26.COV2.S COVID-19 vaccine or a placebo. Recombination joined TRBV10-3 with TRBJ1-2; 7 junctional bases match TRBD1. This sample comprised peripheral blood, obtained in a trial of Ad26.COV2.S vaccine versus placebo. The CDR3 region: CAISGGQLDIYGYTF. The DNA sequence is given as TGTGCCATCAGTGGGGGACAGCTTGATATCTATGGCTACACCTTC.